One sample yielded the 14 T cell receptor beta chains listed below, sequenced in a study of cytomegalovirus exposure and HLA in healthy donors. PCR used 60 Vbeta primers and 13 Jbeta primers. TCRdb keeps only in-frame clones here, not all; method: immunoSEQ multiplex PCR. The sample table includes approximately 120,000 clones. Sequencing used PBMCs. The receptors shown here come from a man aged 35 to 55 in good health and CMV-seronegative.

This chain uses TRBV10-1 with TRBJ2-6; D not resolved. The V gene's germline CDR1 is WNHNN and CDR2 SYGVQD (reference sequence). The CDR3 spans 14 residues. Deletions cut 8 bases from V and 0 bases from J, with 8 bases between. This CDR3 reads CASPVFSGANVLTF. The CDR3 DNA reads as TGCGCCAGCCCCGTCTTCTCTGGGGCCAACGTCCTGACTTTC.

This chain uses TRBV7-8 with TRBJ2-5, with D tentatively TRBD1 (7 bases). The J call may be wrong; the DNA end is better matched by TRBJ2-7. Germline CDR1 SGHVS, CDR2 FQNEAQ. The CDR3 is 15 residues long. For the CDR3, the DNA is TGTGCCAGCAGCTTAGGGACTACCAGGGGGGACGAGCAGTACTTC. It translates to CASSLGTTRGDEQYF.

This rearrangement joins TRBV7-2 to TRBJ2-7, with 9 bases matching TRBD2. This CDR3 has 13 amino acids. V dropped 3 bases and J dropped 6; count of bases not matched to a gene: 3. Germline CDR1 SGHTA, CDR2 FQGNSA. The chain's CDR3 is CASSFPSGTEQYF. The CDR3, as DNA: TGTGCCAGCAGCTTCCCTAGCGGGACCGAGCAGTACTTC.

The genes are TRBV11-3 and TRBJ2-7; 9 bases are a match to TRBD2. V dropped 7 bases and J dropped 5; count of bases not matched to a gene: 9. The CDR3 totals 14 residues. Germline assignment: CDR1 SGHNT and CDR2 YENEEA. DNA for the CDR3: TGTGCCAGCACTAGGAGTAGCGGGAGCCACGAGCAGTACTTC. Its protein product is CASTRSSGSHEQYF.

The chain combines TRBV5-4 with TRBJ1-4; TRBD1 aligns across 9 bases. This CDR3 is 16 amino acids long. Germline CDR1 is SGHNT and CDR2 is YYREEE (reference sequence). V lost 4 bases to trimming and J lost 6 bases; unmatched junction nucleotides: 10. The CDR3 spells CASSLDPGQGDEKLFF. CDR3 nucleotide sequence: TGTGCCAGCAGCCTCGACCCGGGACAGGGAGATGAAAAACTGTTTTTT.

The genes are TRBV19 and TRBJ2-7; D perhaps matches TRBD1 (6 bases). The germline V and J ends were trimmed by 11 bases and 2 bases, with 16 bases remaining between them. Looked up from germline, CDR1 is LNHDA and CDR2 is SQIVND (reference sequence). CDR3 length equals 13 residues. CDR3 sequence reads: CAPPRNRAYEQYF. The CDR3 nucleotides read TGTGCCCCACCCCGGAACAGGGCCTACGAGCAGTACTTC.

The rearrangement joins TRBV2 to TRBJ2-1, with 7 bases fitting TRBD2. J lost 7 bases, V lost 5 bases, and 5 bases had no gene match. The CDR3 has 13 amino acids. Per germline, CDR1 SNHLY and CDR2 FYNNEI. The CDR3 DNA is TGTGCCAGCAGTATCCGAGCGGGAAATGAGCAGTTCTTC. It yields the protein CASSIRAGNEQFF.

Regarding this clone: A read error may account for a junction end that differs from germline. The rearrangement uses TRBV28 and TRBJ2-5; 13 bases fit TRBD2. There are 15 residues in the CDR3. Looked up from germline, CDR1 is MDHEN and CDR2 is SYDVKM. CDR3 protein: CASSPNPRTSGSCHF. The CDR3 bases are TGTGCCAGCAGCCCCAACCCTCGGACTAGCGGGAGCTGTCACTTC. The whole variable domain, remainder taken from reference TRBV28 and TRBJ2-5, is DVKVTQSSRYLVKRTGEKVFLECVQDMDHENMFWYRQDPGLGLRLIYFSYDVKMKEKGDIPEGYSVSREKKERFSLILESASTNQTSMYLCASSPNPRTSGSCHFGPGTRLLVL.

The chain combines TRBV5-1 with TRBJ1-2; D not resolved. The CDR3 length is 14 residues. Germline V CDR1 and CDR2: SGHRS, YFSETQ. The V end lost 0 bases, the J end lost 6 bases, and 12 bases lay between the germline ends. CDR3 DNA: TGCGCCAGCAGCTTGGACACCGGGAAAAATGGCTACACCTTC. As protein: CASSLDTGKNGYTF.

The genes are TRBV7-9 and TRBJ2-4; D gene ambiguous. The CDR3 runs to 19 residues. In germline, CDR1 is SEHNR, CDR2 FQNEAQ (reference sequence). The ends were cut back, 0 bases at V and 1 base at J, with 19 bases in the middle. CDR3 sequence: CASSLARGSPQAAKNIQYF. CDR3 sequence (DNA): TGTGCCAGCAGCTTAGCGCGTGGTTCACCGCAGGCGGCCAAAAACATTCAGTACTTC.

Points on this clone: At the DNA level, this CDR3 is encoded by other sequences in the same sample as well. CDR3 amino acids: CASSLAGTGNTIYF. The CDR3 DNA is TGTGCCAGCAGTTTAGCAGGGACTGGAAACACCATATATTTT. The genes are TRBV27 and TRBJ1-3, with a weak D call TRBD1 (5 bases). CDR1 is MNHEY, CDR2 SMNVEV, per germline (reference sequence). Trimming removed 2 bases from V and 2 bases from J, with 7 bases in between. This CDR3 has 14 residues.

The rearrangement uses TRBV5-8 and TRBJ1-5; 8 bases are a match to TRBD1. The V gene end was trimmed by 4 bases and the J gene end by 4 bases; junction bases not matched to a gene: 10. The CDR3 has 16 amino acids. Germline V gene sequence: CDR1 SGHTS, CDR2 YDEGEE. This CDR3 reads CASSLAIGTGNQPQHF. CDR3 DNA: TGTGCCAGCAGCCTTGCGATCGGGACAGGTAATCAGCCCCAGCATTTT. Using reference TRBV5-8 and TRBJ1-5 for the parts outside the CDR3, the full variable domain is EAGVTQSPTHLIKTRGQQATLRCSPISGHTSVYWYQQALGLGLQFLLWYDEGEERNRGNFPPRFSGRQFPNYSSELNVNALELEDSALYLCASSLAIGTGNQPQHFGDGTRLSIL.

CDR3 DNA: TGTGCCAGCAGCCTTCAATCGGGGGACAGTTGGGGCTACACCTTC. Translated: CASSLQSGDSWGYTF. The chain couples TRBV7-2 to TRBJ1-2, with 7 bases matching TRBD1. The CDR3 runs to 15 residues. The germline gives CDR1 SGHTA, CDR2 FQGNSA. Trimming cost V 5 bases and J 8 bases; bases outside gene matches: 14.

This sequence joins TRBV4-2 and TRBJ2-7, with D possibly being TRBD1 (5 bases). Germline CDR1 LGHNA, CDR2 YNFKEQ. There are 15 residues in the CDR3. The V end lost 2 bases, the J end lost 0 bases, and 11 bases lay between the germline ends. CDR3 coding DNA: TGTGCCAGCAGCCAAACAGGTGCCAGCTCCTACGAGCAGTACTTC. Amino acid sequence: CASSQTGASSYEQYF.